Detailed here is one T cell receptor beta chain. Its antigen remains unknown. This sample was taken from a study of T cells in localized non-small cell lung cancer. Points from the study as a whole: One tumor region alone was sequenced, and heterogeneity therefore remains possible.

This CDR3 is built from 15 residues. Germline V gives CDR1 MNHEY, CDR2 SVGAGI. Trimming cost V 3 bases and J 0 bases, with 6 bases left between them. Profiling relied on immunoSEQ multiplex PCR, and the TCRdb table lists in-frame clones only, not all of them. The sample comprises about 20,000 clones, about nine tenths of which are singletons, and over 9% rests with the top ten. The rearrangement uses TRBV6-5 and TRBJ2-6; D is unclear. This receptor was taken from a man aged 40 to 70 with stage II squamous cell lung carcinoma. Sequencing used PBMCs, obtained before any cancer treatment. The CDR3 loop reads CASSYLSSGANVLTF. CDR3 in DNA: TGTGCCAGCAGTTATTTGTCCTCTGGGGCCAACGTCCTGACTTTC.